This T cell receptor beta chain appears in the sequencing data of a study of T-cell reconstitution after alpha-beta-depleted transplantation in children. Overall study results and limits: Most T-cell counts and diversity one year after the transplant came from T cells that were newly produced. Surviving recipient T cells and intrathymic progenitors accounted for some patients' high TCRbeta diversity at day 60.

This clonotype was found many times. Its antigen is unidentified. The authors prepared the TCRbeta library with unique molecular identifiers. TCRdb re-derived calls from the PCR reads in MiXCR, one entry per CDR3 protein. The sample consists of about 7,700 distinct CDR3 sequences, roughly an eighth of them appearing once. V lost 1 base and J lost 3, with 9 bases in between. The CDR3 totals 14 residues. The V gene's germline CDR1 is SGHVS and CDR2 FQNEAQ. The chain joins TRBV7-8 to TRBJ1-2, with D hard to call. The sequencing here drew on PBMCs, mostly from graft donor cells, taken 60 days after TCRalphabeta/CD19-depleted stem cell transplant. This TCR was recovered from a patient aged 2 to 9 who had a stem cell transplant for inherited bone marrow failure, so the T cells may come from the graft donor. CDR3 in DNA: TGTGCCAGCAGCTTAGGAGGGTCCTACTATGGCTACACCTTC. Translated, it gives CASSLGGSYYGYTF.